Below are 18 T cell receptor beta chains sequenced from a single sample in a study of spatial heterogeneity in lung cancer. Time point of the sample: sample taken at primary tumor resection. TCRdb used MiXCR to reprocess the 5' RACE reads, holding one entry per CDR3 protein. The repertoire has about 3,300 distinct CDR3 sequences, approximately 3.5% of them found once; the top ten carry 16%. This material consisted of lung tissue, taken at surgery. The source of these receptors is a human donor with early-stage non-small cell lung cancer.

This clonotype was counted at least ten times. Being off target in a library aimed at alpha chains, this beta chain has a size of little meaning. The J gene is TRBJ2-2, the V gene TRBV30, with no clear D. Germline lookup yields CDR1 GTSNPN and CDR2 SVGIG (reference sequence). This CDR3 has 11 amino acids. Trimming stripped 4 bases from V and 5 bases from J, with 5 bases between. The CDR3 region has the DNA TGTGCCTGGAAGCAGACCGGGGAGCTGTTTTTT. Its protein product is CAWKQTGELFF.

This clonotype rates as medium-sized. This beta chain is an unintended read in a library built for alpha chains; its size means little. This chain connects TRBV5-6 to TRBJ2-2; no clear D. Germline loops: CDR1 SGHDT, CDR2 YYEEEE. The length of the CDR3 is 14 residues. Trimming pared 5 bases from V and 2 bases from J, leaving 10 bases between. CDR3 sequence: CASRSPVNTGELFF. As DNA, the CDR3 is TGTGCCAGCAGATCCCCGGTCAACACCGGGGAGCTGTTTTTT.

This clonotype is termed medium-sized. This beta chain came through as a stray read in a library set up for alpha chains, and its size says little. The V and J genes are TRBV3-1 and TRBJ1-4, with TRBD1 matching 9 bases. CDR1 LGHDT and CDR2 YNNKEL come from the germline V gene (reference sequence). CDR3 length: 15 residues. J lost 6 bases, V lost 4 bases, and 6 bases had no gene match. The CDR3 DNA is TGTGCCAGCAGCCCCAACAGGGGGCGTGATGAAAAACTGTTTTTT. Translated, it gives CASSPNRGRDEKLFF.

This clonotype showed up just a few times. For a library built for alpha chains, this beta chain is a stray read; little rests on its size. The chain recombines TRBV5-5 with TRBJ2-4, with TRBD2 matching over 7 bases. Trimming removed 4 bases from V and 6 bases from J; junction bases left unmatched: 16. This CDR3 spans 17 amino acids. From germline, CDR1 is SGHKS and CDR2 YYEKEE (reference sequence). The CDR3 is CASSITSRGVGGNIQYF. The CDR3 nucleotides are TGTGCCAGCAGCATTACTAGCCGGGGGGTTGGTGGAAACATTCAGTACTTC.

Relative to its sample, this clonotype is medium-sized. This beta chain is an unintended read in a library built for alpha chains; its size means little. The chain employs TRBV7-2 and TRBJ1-5; 10 bases are a match to TRBD1. This CDR3 has 14 residues. The V and J ends lost 4 bases and 7 bases, in that order; junction bases with no gene match: 4. CDR1 and CDR2 from the germline V gene are SGHTA and FQGNSA. The DNA for the CDR3 is TGTGCCAGCAGCTCGGGACAGGGGAGGCAGCCCCAGCATTTT. This translates into CASSSGQGRQPQHF. Filled out from reference TRBV7-2 and TRBJ1-5, the complete variable domain reads GAGVSQSPSNKVTEKGKDVELRCDPISGHTALYWYRQSLGQGLEFLIYFQGNSAPDKSGLPSDRFSAERTGGSVSTLTIQRTQQEDSAVYLCASSSGQGRQPQHFGDGTRLSIL.

This clonotype is classed as large. The library was built for alpha chains, so this beta chain is an off-target read and its size means little. The gene calls are TRBV6-2 or TRBV6-3 and TRBJ1-1; D gene ambiguous. The CDR3 has 12 residues. CDR1 MNHEY and CDR2 SVGEGT come from the germline V gene. The V gene lost 2 bases and the J gene lost 1 base, with 2 bases spanning the gap. CDR3: CASSYPNTEAFF. Written as DNA, the CDR3 is TGTGCCAGCAGTTACCCGAACACTGAAGCTTTCTTT.

By share, this clonotype ranks as medium-sized. This beta chain slipped into a library made for alpha chains as a stray read, so its size is not meaningful. V usage is TRBV27 and J usage is TRBJ2-7; TRBD2 agrees at 8 bases. The ends lost 6 bases at V and 7 bases at J; junction bases unmatched: 8. This CDR3 region has 13 residues. Germline V gives CDR1 MNHEY, CDR2 SMNVEV (reference sequence). The CDR3 here is CASRLTGTREQYF. CDR3 in DNA: TGTGCCAGCAGGCTAACCGGGACTAGGGAGCAGTACTTC.

In this sample, this clonotype turned up many times. Since it is a stray read in a library aimed at alpha chains, this beta chain has a size that is not meaningful. The rearrangement links TRBV7-9 to TRBJ2-3; D gene unclear. CDR1 is SEHNR and CDR2 is FQNEAQ in the germline V gene (reference sequence). The CDR3 has 15 residues. The V gene lost 3 bases and the J gene lost 1 base, with 11 bases spanning the gap. CDR3 nucleotides: TGTGCCAGCAGCTTGACTGCCATACGCACAGATACGCAGTATTTT. Its protein product is CASSLTAIRTDTQYF. The full variable domain, with the rest looked up from reference TRBV7-9 and TRBJ2-3, is DTGVSQNPRHKITKRGQNVTFRCDPISEHNRLYWYRQTLGQGPEFLTYFQNEAQLEKSRLLSDRFSAERPKGSFSTLEIQRTEQGDSAMYLCASSLTAIRTDTQYFGPGTRLTVL.

This clonotype was recorded many times. This beta chain lies outside the target of a library built for alpha chains; its clone size means little. The CDR3 DNA sequence: TGCAGTGCAACGGCCGGGTGGGACAGCTCACCCCTCCACTTT. Its translation: CSATAGWDSSPLHF. The rearrangement uses TRBV20-1 and TRBJ1-6; TRBD1 matches at 7 bases. The germline CDR1 and CDR2 sequences are DFQATT and SNEGSKA (reference sequence). The CDR3 runs 14 residues. J gave up 10 bases and V 6 bases, and 12 bases lay outside the gene matches.

In its sample, this clonotype is medium-sized. Since the library was made to target alpha chains, this beta chain is a stray read and its abundance is not meaningful. The gene calls are TRBV14 and TRBJ2-1; unclear D gene. Trimming stripped 0 bases from V and 10 bases from J, with 10 bases between. The CDR3 contains 13 residues. CDR1 is SGHDN, CDR2 FVKESK, per germline. DNA for the CDR3: TGTGCCAGCAGCCAAGATCTTGGCGCCGAGCAGTTCTTC. It encodes CASSQDLGAEQFF.

This clonotype was seen ten or more times. This beta chain is off target for a library built for alpha chains, so its abundance means little. The genes are TRBV11-2 and TRBJ2-5; D remains unclear. The CDR3 is made up of 13 amino acids. Germline assignment: CDR1 SGHAT and CDR2 FQNNGV. V lost 2 bases and J lost 1, with 5 bases in between. The CDR3, as DNA: TGTGCCAGCAGCTTAAACAGCCAAGAGACCCAGTACTTC. Residues: CASSLNSQETQYF.

In this sample, this clonotype turned up a few times. The library was prepared for alpha chains; this beta chain is a stray read, so its frequency means little. The genes are TRBV13 and TRBJ1-6, with D maybe TRBD1 (5 bases). Germline V gene data show CDR1 as PRHDT and CDR2 as FYEKMQ (reference sequence). V lost 6 bases to trimming and J lost 10 bases, with 10 bases between them. There are 12 residues in the CDR3. The CDR3 sequence is CASRQGSSPLHF. The CDR3 nucleotides are TGTGCCAGCAGGCAGGGTAGCTCACCCCTCCACTTT.

As for this clonotype: This beta chain is off target for a library built for alpha chains, so its abundance means little. This chain uses TRBV19 with TRBJ1-5, with D unresolved. CDR3 length: 14 amino acids. Germline lookup yields CDR1 LNHDA and CDR2 SQIVND (reference sequence). The V gene lost 4 bases and the J gene lost 7 bases, with 14 bases spanning the gap. CDR3 region: CASSNGNPGQPQHF. The CDR3 bases are TGTGCCAGTAGTAACGGGAACCCGGGGCAGCCCCAGCATTTT.

This clonotype showed up many times. The library was prepared for alpha chains; this beta chain is a stray read, so its frequency means little. This CDR3 reads CASSGEGWSSSSYNEQFF. The DNA for the CDR3 is TGTGCCAGTAGTGGGGAGGGTTGGTCCTCTAGCTCCTACAATGAGCAGTTCTTC. The genes are TRBV19 and TRBJ2-1, with 7 bases lining up with TRBD2. V was clipped by 5 bases and J by 0 bases; unmatched bases: 13. CDR1 is LNHDA and CDR2 is SQIVND in the germline V gene (reference sequence). This CDR3 contains 18 residues.

This clonotype was picked up many times. This beta chain is an unintended read in a library built for alpha chains; its size means little. This chain links TRBV5-6 with TRBJ2-2, with TRBD2 identical over 11 bases. The CDR3 has 16 amino acids. J gave up 4 bases and V 2 bases, and 4 bases lay outside the gene matches. Germline CDR1 is SGHDT and CDR2 is YYEEEE. The CDR3 nucleotides read TGTGCCAGCAGCTTACGACTAGCGGGGCCCACCGGGGAGCTGTTTTTT. Translating gives CASSLRLAGPTGELFF.

This clonotype counts as medium-sized. This beta chain came through as a stray read in a library set up for alpha chains, and its size says little. The chain links TRBV7-9 to TRBJ1-1; D may be TRBD1 (6 bases). CDR1 is SEHNR and CDR2 is FQNEAQ in the germline V gene (reference sequence). The CDR3 covers 14 residues. With 5 bases removed from V and 1 base from J, the gap between germline ends came to 11 bases. In DNA, the CDR3 is TGTGCCAGCAGCATACCGACAGGGAACACTGAAGCTTTCTTT. It specifies CASSIPTGNTEAFF.

Within the sample, this clonotype is medium-sized. Within a library made for alpha chains, this beta chain is off target, and its count is uninformative. The chain carries TRBV10-3 and TRBJ2-3, with 10 bases lining up with TRBD2. The CDR3 covers 14 residues. V lost 8 bases to trimming and J lost 2 bases; unmatched junction nucleotides: 4. CDR1 ENHRY and CDR2 SYGVKD come from the germline V gene. Here the CDR3 reads CAIASGGTTDTQYF. The CDR3, as DNA: TGTGCCATCGCTAGCGGGGGCACCACAGATACGCAGTATTTT.

This clonotype is judged medium-sized. A library made for alpha chains picked up this beta chain off target, so its size means little. This sequence joins TRBV12-3 or TRBV12-4 and TRBJ1-1; 7 nucleotides line up with TRBD1. CDR3 length: 15 amino acids. Unmatched junction bases numbered 9, after V lost 4 bases and J lost 4 bases. The CDR3 DNA is TGTGCCAGCAGTTACCGGACAGGTCGGGGCACTGAAGCTTTCTTT. It encodes CASSYRTGRGTEAFF.